Listed here are 5 T cell receptor beta chains from one sample, sequenced in a study of shared clonotypes between healthy human individuals (dated by TCRdb to about 2020). Library preparation used the immunoSEQ multiplex PCR assay. TCRdb took this table from immuneACCESS and kept in-frame rearrangements with V and J called. Such tables lack part of the clones; where checked against another copy, unresolved V genes explain under half of the gap, and the rest is unexplained. The sample records approximately 2.5 million clones, roughly 93% of which are singletons. Of the sample, 0.36% is held by the ten largest clones. Sequenced material: naive CD4+ T cells from PBMCs. Read against the paper, the sample's cell subset or site label means: CD45RA+ positively selected. The receptors here all came from a man aged 18 to 35 in good health. Some clones in this sample may be carry-over from other donors' samples.

The genes are TRBV6-5 and TRBJ1-5; D is undetermined. Between the trimmed V and J ends, which lost 7 bases and 1 base, there was a span of 11 bases. The CDR3 length is 14 residues. Germline loops: CDR1 MNHEY, CDR2 SVGAGI. CDR3 in amino acids: CASTPMGSNQPQHF. The CDR3 nucleotides read TGTGCCAGCACACCGATGGGGAGCAATCAGCCCCAGCATTTT.

Only one count was recorded for this clone. The V gene is TRBV5-1, the J gene TRBJ2-3; 7 bases match TRBD1. The germline CDR1 and CDR2 sequences are SGHRS and YFSETQ. Trimming removed 0 bases from V and 1 base from J; junction bases left unmatched: 8. The CDR3 runs to 17 residues. CDR3 in DNA: TGCGCCAGCAGCTTGGACCCAGGGGGTGGGGGCACAGATACGCAGTATTTT. Encoded protein: CASSLDPGGGGTDTQYF. Full variable domain (remainder filled in from reference TRBV5-1 and TRBJ2-3): KAGVTQTPRYLIKTRGQQVTLSCSPISGHRSVSWYQQTPGQGLQFLFEYFSETQRNKGNFPGRFSGRQFSNSRSEMNVSTLELGDSALYLCASSLDPGGGGTDTQYFGPGTRLTVL.

The J gene is TRBJ1-5, the V gene TRBV2; no firm D call. Trimming removed 5 bases at V and 7 bases at J, with 6 bases between. Germline V gene data show CDR1 as SNHLY and CDR2 as FYNNEI. This CDR3 has 11 residues. In nucleotides, the CDR3 is TGTGCCAGCAGTTCAGAACAGCCCCAGCATTTT. This sequence encodes CASSSEQPQHF.

This chain joins TRBV10-2 and TRBJ2-7; the match to TRBD1 covers 9 bases. The V and J ends lost 3 bases and 4 bases, in that order; junction bases with no gene match: 4. The V gene's germline CDR1 is WSHSY and CDR2 SAAADI. This CDR3 contains 14 residues. This CDR3 reads CASSDPGQGYEQYF. CDR3 DNA: TGCGCCAGCAGTGATCCGGGACAGGGTTACGAGCAGTACTTC.

This sequence joins TRBV9 and TRBJ1-2; a possible D gene is TRBD1 (5 bases). CDR3 size: 15 residues. CDR1 is SGDLS, CDR2 YYNGEE, per germline. Trimming took 0 bases from V and 2 from J, leaving 11 bases between them. DNA of the CDR3: TGTGCCAGCAGCGTAGGGGGCGTGGGAAACTATGGCTACACCTTC. Protein: CASSVGGVGNYGYTF.